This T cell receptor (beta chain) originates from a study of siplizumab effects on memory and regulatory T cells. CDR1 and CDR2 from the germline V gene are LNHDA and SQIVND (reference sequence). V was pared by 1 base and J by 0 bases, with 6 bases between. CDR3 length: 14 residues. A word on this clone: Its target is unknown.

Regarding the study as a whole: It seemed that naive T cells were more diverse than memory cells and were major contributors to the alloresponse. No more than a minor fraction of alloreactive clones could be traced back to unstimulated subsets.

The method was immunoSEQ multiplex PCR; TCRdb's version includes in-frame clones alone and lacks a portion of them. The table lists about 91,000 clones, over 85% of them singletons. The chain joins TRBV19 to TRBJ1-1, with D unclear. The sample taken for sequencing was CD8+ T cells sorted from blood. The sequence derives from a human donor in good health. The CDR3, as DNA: TGTGCCAGTAGTATAGGAGCAGTGAACACTGAAGCTTTCTTT. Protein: CASSIGAVNTEAFF. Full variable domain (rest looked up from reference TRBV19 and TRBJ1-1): DGGITQSPKYLFRKEGQNVTLSCEQNLNHDAMYWYRQDPGQGLRLIYYSQIVNDFQKGDIAEGYSVSREKKESFPLTVTSAQKNPTAFYLCASSIGAVNTEAFFGQGTRLTVV.